These 27 T cell receptor beta chains share one sample of origin, sequenced in a study of T-cell reconstitution after alpha-beta-depleted transplantation in children. As it was prepared, the TCRbeta library received unique molecular identifiers. TCRdb reprocessed the PCR reads with MiXCR, giving one entry per CDR3 protein. The sample records approximately 240,000 distinct CDR3 sequences, about a tenth being singletons. This specimen consisted of PBMCs from the stem cell graft donor, obtained from the stem cell graft. Receptors originate from a human donor who donated a stem cell graft to a child with acute lymphoblastic leukemia.

This clonotype was recorded a few times. The J gene is TRBJ1-5, the V gene TRBV27, with 7 bases lining up with TRBD1. Trimming took 6 bases from V and 3 from J; bases not matched to a gene: 11. The CDR3 is 16 residues long. CDR1 MNHEY and CDR2 SMNVEV come from the germline V gene (reference sequence). The CDR3: CASSPLGQSINQPQHF. The CDR3 DNA follows: TGTGCCAGCAGCCCTTTGGGACAGAGTATCAATCAGCCCCAGCATTTT.

In its sample, this clonotype was seen a few times. V usage is TRBV7-8 and J usage is TRBJ2-6, with D unresolved. Germline CDR1 reads SGHVS; CDR2 reads FQNEAQ. The CDR3 has 16 amino acids. V was trimmed by 1 base and J by 4 bases, leaving 11 bases between them. CDR3 bases: TGTGCCAGCAGCTTAGGTCCGTGGGGAGGGGCCAACGTCCTGACTTTC. This codes for CASSLGPWGGANVLTF.

The chain employs TRBV7-2 and TRBJ1-1, with 11 bases aligning to TRBD1. V shed 5 bases, J shed 13 bases, and the junction held 12 bases outside the gene matches. Germline V gene data show CDR1 as SGHTA and CDR2 as FQGNSA. The CDR3 is 14 amino acids. For the CDR3, the DNA is TGTGCCAGCAGCACTAGCAGGGACAGGGGGGTGGTTTTCTTT. Its protein product is CASSTSRDRGVVFF.

This clonotype was observed a handful of times. The gene calls are TRBV2 and TRBJ2-1; no definite D call. Germline CDR1 is SNHLY and CDR2 is FYNNEI. The V end was cut by 8 bases, the J end by 3 bases, with 14 bases between. The CDR3 has 14 amino acids. As DNA, the CDR3 is TGTGCCAGCTTGGAGTCCGTGGACTACAATGAGCAGTTCTTC. Amino acid sequence: CASLESVDYNEQFF. Full variable domain (outside the CDR3, taken from reference TRBV2 and TRBJ2-1): EPEVTQTPSHQVTQMGQEVILRCVPISNHLYFYWYRQILGQKVEFLVSFYNNEISEKSEIFDDQFSVERPDGSNFTLKIRSTKLEDSAMYFCASLESVDYNEQFFGPGTRLTVL.

This clonotype was recorded a few times. The chain is built from TRBV25-1 and TRBJ2-7; 9 nucleotides match TRBD1. Germline V CDR1 and CDR2: MGHDK, SYGVNS. This CDR3 has 15 amino acids. J was trimmed by 3 bases and V by 1 base; bases with no gene match: 4. CDR3 protein: CASSESGTGFYEQYF. The CDR3 region has the DNA TGTGCCAGCAGTGAATCGGGGACAGGGTTCTACGAGCAGTACTTC.

A note on this clonotype: A single base separates this from a much larger clone, so it may be a read error. The chain carries TRBV2 and TRBJ2-5; TRBD1 aligns across 10 bases. CDR3 length: 18 residues. Germline CDR1 is SNHLY and CDR2 is FYNNEI. Here the CDR3 reads CACSLGDRGPPSGETQYF. CDR3 DNA: TGTGCCTGCAGTTTAGGCGACAGGGGGCCACCCTCGGGGGAGACCCAGTACTTC.

This clonotype has more than one count but fewer than ten. In nucleotides, the CDR3 is TGCAGTGCTAGGGTCCCCAAGGCGCCCTCTGGAAACACCATATATTTT. It yields the protein CSARVPKAPSGNTIYF. The chain uses TRBV20-1 and TRBJ1-3; D ambiguous. This CDR3 is built from 16 residues. From germline, CDR1 is DFQATT and CDR2 SNEGSKA (reference sequence). Trimming pared 3 bases from V and 0 bases from J, leaving 15 bases between.

There are many counts of this clonotype. DNA of the CDR3: TGTGCCAGCAGCGAACAGGGGAGAAACACTGAAGCTTTCTTT. Its protein product is CASSEQGRNTEAFF. This chain links TRBV5-4 with TRBJ1-1, with TRBD1 identical over 7 bases. Germline CDR1 SGHNT, CDR2 YYREEE (reference sequence). The V and J ends lost 4 bases and 2 bases, in that order; junction bases with no gene match: 5. This CDR3 has 14 amino acids.

This clonotype came up many times. The gene calls are TRBV3-1 and TRBJ2-3; 12 nucleotides agree with TRBD2. V lost 4 bases, J lost 0 bases, and 2 bases stayed unmatched. CDR3 size: 16 residues. Germline-derived CDR1 and CDR2 are LGHDT and YNNKEL (reference sequence). The CDR3: CASSRLAGASTDTQYF. For the CDR3, the DNA is TGTGCCAGCAGCCGACTAGCGGGGGCTAGCACAGATACGCAGTATTTT.

The V gene is TRBV6-1, the J gene TRBJ1-4, with D unresolved. With 4 bases removed from V and 7 bases from J, the gap between germline ends came to 1 base. The CDR3 is 10 amino acids. CDR1 is MNHNS and CDR2 is SASEGT in the germline V gene. CDR3 in DNA: TGTGCCAGCAGTGCTGAAAAACTGTTTTTT. Translating it yields CASSAEKLFF.

This sequence joins TRBV3-1 and TRBJ2-2; the D gene is possibly TRBD2 (5 bases). The CDR3 is 15 amino acids. Germline lookup yields CDR1 LGHDT and CDR2 YNNKEL (reference sequence). Trimming removed 6 bases from V and 4 bases from J, with 15 bases in between. This CDR3 is CASRNGLFSTGELFF. The CDR3 DNA reads TGTGCCAGCAGAAACGGACTTTTCAGCACCGGGGAGCTGTTTTTT.

The chain combines TRBV5-5 with TRBJ2-7, with D possibly TRBD1 on 6 matching bases. The CDR3 totals 15 residues. CDR1 is SGHKS and CDR2 is YYEKEE in the germline V gene (reference sequence). V gave up 1 base and J gave up 4 bases, with 15 bases separating them. CDR3 amino acids: CASSLPGAFGYEQYF. DNA for the CDR3: TGTGCCAGCAGCTTGCCAGGGGCCTTTGGTTACGAGCAGTACTTC.

This clonotype was seen at least ten times. This chain uses TRBV5-4 with TRBJ2-7; D call uncertain. Trimming removed 0 bases at V and 4 bases at J, with 14 bases between. CDR3 length: 15 residues. Germline V CDR1 and CDR2: SGHNT, YYREEE (reference sequence). CDR3 nucleotide sequence: TGTGCCAGCAGCTTGGCGGCAGAAACCGTATACGAGCAGTACTTC. Amino acid sequence: CASSLAAETVYEQYF.

This clonotype was counted many times. The V gene is TRBV20-1, the J gene TRBJ2-7; no clear D gene. CDR3 size: 14 residues. From germline, CDR1 is DFQATT and CDR2 SNEGSKA (reference sequence). As DNA, the CDR3 is TGCAGCGCCACAGCCGCGACTCTTCCAGCGGAGCAGTACTTC. Protein: CSATAATLPAEQYF.

The V and J genes are TRBV6-1 and TRBJ1-2; D gene ambiguous. The CDR3 consists of 17 residues. V lost 2 bases to trimming and J lost 8 bases, with 24 bases between them. Germline assignment: CDR1 MNHNS and CDR2 SASEGT. The CDR3 DNA reads TGTGCCAGCAGTGAAAATTTAAGGAGCAGGCCACTATCAGGCTACACCTTC. This codes for CASSENLRSRPLSGYTF.

The chain couples TRBV5-1 to TRBJ2-1; D remains unclear. Germline assignment: CDR1 SGHRS and CDR2 YFSETQ. The CDR3 length is 14 residues. Trimming took off 0 bases at V and 5 bases at J, with 9 bases between the two ends. CDR3 sequence: CASSLGPTNNEQFF. The CDR3, as DNA: TGCGCCAGCAGCTTGGGTCCCACAAACAATGAGCAGTTCTTC.

This clonotype came up many times. The chain employs TRBV10-3 and TRBJ2-6; no clear D gene. Germline assignment: CDR1 ENHRY and CDR2 SYGVKD. This CDR3 has 15 amino acids. Trimming pared 6 bases from V and 3 bases from J, leaving 12 bases between. The CDR3 region is CAISPAEFGANVLTF. CDR3 nucleotides: TGTGCCATCAGCCCTGCTGAATTTGGGGCCAACGTCCTGACTTTC.

This clonotype was counted a few times. The chain combines TRBV5-1 with TRBJ2-3; D is ambiguous. Germline CDR1 and CDR2: SGHRS and YFSETQ. The ends were cut back, 4 bases at V and 7 bases at J, with 13 bases in the middle. CDR3 length: 13 residues. The CDR3 loop reads CASSIAAANTQYF. CDR3 nucleotides: TGCGCCAGCAGCATAGCCGCCGCAAATACGCAGTATTTT.

This clonotype was observed many times. The chain carries TRBV7-9 and TRBJ2-1, with D unclear. This CDR3 is built from 11 residues. Trimming left V 2 bases short and J 13 bases short, with 9 bases between. Germline V gives CDR1 SEHNR, CDR2 FQNEAQ (reference sequence). The CDR3 bases are TGTGCCAGCAGCTTAATTGTCGGACAGTTCTTC. Its translation is CASSLIVGQFF.

J is TRBJ1-3 and V is TRBV7-9, with D unresolved. V dropped 3 bases and J dropped 1 base, with 10 bases sitting between them. The CDR3 totals 15 residues. Germline V gives CDR1 SEHNR, CDR2 FQNEAQ (reference sequence). In nucleotides, the CDR3 is TGTGCCAGCAGCTTGGAGTCGTTTTCTGGAAACACCATATATTTT. Translated: CASSLESFSGNTIYF.

The table lists this clonotype with a few counts. The rearrangement uses TRBV13 and TRBJ1-3; 9 bases fit TRBD1. From germline, CDR1 is PRHDT and CDR2 FYEKMQ (reference sequence). J was trimmed by 0 bases and V by 8 bases; bases with no gene match: 2. CDR3 length equals 14 residues. The CDR3 protein is CASGGQGSGNTIYF. Here the CDR3 DNA reads TGTGCCAGCGGGGGACAGGGCTCTGGAAACACCATATATTTT. The variable domain in full, with the rest retrieved from reference TRBV13 and TRBJ1-3, is AAGVIQSPRHLIKEKRETATLKCYPIPRHDTVYWYQQGPGQDPQFLISFYEKMQSDKGSIPDRFSAQQFSDYHSELNMSSLELGDSALYFCASGGQGSGNTIYFGEGSWLTVV.

This clonotype came up a few times. The J gene is TRBJ2-5, the V gene TRBV24-1; 11 bases are a match to TRBD1. J lost 2 bases, V lost 4 bases, and 5 bases had no gene match. Germline V gives CDR1 KGHDR, CDR2 SFDVKD. There are 16 residues in the CDR3. CDR3 in DNA: TGTGCCACCAGTGAATGGACAGGGGGCCGGCAAGAGACCCAGTACTTC. Its protein is CATSEWTGGRQETQYF.

There are a few counts of this clonotype. The rearrangement joins TRBV6-1 to TRBJ2-5, with 7 bases matching TRBD1. V lost 6 bases and J lost 5; bases outside the gene matches: 18. The CDR3 consists of 17 residues. Germline CDR1 is MNHNS and CDR2 is SASEGT. This chain's CDR3 is CASRPSRIKQGWETQYF. CDR3 DNA: TGTGCCAGCAGACCGAGCCGGATCAAACAGGGGTGGGAGACCCAGTACTTC.

J is TRBJ1-5 and V is TRBV27; no reliable D call. From germline, CDR1 is MNHEY and CDR2 SMNVEV (reference sequence). Trimming removed 8 bases from V and 2 bases from J, with 13 bases in between. The CDR3 consists of 14 residues. The CDR3: CASASRGGNQPQHF. The DNA for the CDR3 is TGTGCCAGCGCCTCCCGGGGTGGCAATCAGCCCCAGCATTTT.

The rearrangement joins TRBV5-1 to TRBJ2-7, with 7 bases lining up with TRBD2. The CDR3 has 11 residues. Germline CDR1 SGHRS, CDR2 YFSETQ. Losses at the gene ends were 4 bases for V and 5 bases for J; bases not matched to a gene: 0. The chain's CDR3 is CASSREDEQYF. For the CDR3, the DNA is TGCGCCAGCAGCCGGGAGGACGAGCAGTACTTC. The entire variable domain, with the rest obtained from reference TRBV5-1 and TRBJ2-7, is as follows: KAGVTQTPRYLIKTRGQQVTLSCSPISGHRSVSWYQQTPGQGLQFLFEYFSETQRNKGNFPGRFSGRQFSNSRSEMNVSTLELGDSALYLCASSREDEQYFGPGTRLTVT.

This clonotype was recorded many times. The rearrangement links TRBV4-1 to TRBJ2-1; D may be TRBD2 (5 bases). The CDR3 extends over 14 amino acids. From germline, CDR1 is MGHRA and CDR2 YSYEKL. Between the trimmed V and J ends, which lost 4 bases and 3 bases, there was a span of 10 bases. The CDR3 coding sequence is TGCGCCAGCAGCCCTTCCGGGGACTACAATGAGCAGTTCTTC. Amino acids: CASSPSGDYNEQFF.

The CDR3, as DNA: TGCGCCAGCAGTGACGGGGGTCCTTATTTCGTGGACACTGAAGCTTTCTTT. This sequence encodes CASSDGGPYFVDTEAFF. This chain connects TRBV10-1 to TRBJ1-1; maybe TRBD1 (5 bases). Germline loops: CDR1 WNHNN, CDR2 SYGVQD (reference sequence). V lost 3 bases and J 3 bases, leaving 20 bases between the germline ends. The CDR3 contains 17 residues.